This TCR beta chain was captured by sequencing in a study of prognosis after radiotherapy for stage I lung cancer. Germline CDR1 reads MNHEY; CDR2 reads SMNVEV (reference sequence). The CDR3 loop spans 14 amino acids. Worth noting for this clonotype: A read error may produce the germline difference seen at one junction end.

Template was genomic DNA; TCR beta CDR3 amplified in two multiplex PCR rounds. Round one of PCR was performed, and it used primers specific to each TRBV and TRBJ gene. TCRdb called the multiplex PCR reads again in MiXCR, with one record for every CDR3 protein. This table holds around 20,000 distinct CDR3 sequences, approximately 50% found once. This specimen was PBMCs, taken before or after stereotactic body radiation therapy (not recorded which). This clonotype was sampled from a donor over 45 with non-small cell lung cancer. The chain joins TRBV27 to TRBJ2-7, with D perhaps matching TRBD2 (5 bases). CDR3 sequence (DNA): TGTACCAGCAGCACGACTCAAGGGAGTGGCGAGCAGTACTTC. Amino acids: CTSSTTQGSGEQYF.